The TCR beta chain under discussion was sequenced for a study of T cells after yellow fever vaccination. Background on the study: Where fractions had low cell numbers, libraries were prepared from them with the SMART-Seq v4 Ultra Low Input RNA kit. Whole-study findings and limits: Just a small share of clonotypes turned up in the CD4 compartment as well as the CD8 compartment.

TCRdb called the 5' RACE reads again in MiXCR, with one record for every CDR3 protein. The table shows about 210,000 distinct CDR3 sequences, with roughly 3% occurring only once. There are many counts of this clonotype. The antigen remains undetermined. The length of the CDR3 is 14 residues. V was clipped by 5 bases and J by 2 bases, with 9 bases between them. The germline CDR1 and CDR2 sequences are LGHNA and YSLEER. The input for sequencing was CD4+ T cells sorted from PBMCs, taken 10 days after the yellow fever booster vaccination. The chain has TRBV4-3 and TRBJ2-2; D remains ambiguous. The TCR sequence derives from a man between 18 and 29 years old who received the YFV17D yellow fever vaccine. In DNA form, the CDR3 reads TGCGCCAGCAGCACCCTGAGAAACACCGGGGAGCTGTTTTTT. This encodes CASSTLRNTGELFF.